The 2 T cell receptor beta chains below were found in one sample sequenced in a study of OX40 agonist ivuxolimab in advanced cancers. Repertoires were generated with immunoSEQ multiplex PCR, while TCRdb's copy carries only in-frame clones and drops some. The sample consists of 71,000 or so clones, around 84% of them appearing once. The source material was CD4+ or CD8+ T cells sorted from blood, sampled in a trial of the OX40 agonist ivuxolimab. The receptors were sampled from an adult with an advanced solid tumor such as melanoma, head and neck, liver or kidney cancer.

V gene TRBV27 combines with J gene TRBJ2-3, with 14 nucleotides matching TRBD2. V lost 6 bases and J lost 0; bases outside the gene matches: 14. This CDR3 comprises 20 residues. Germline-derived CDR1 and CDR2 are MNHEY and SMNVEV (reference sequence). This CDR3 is CASRGWTSGGLDASTDTQYF. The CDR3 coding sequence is TGTGCCAGCAGGGGATGGACTAGCGGGGGGTTAGACGCTAGCACAGATACGCAGTATTTT.

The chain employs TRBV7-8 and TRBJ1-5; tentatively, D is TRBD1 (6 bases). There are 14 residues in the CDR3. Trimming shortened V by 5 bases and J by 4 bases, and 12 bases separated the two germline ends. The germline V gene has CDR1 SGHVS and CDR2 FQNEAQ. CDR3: CASSHGQNNQPQHF. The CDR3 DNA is TGTGCCAGCAGCCATGGACAGAATAATCAGCCCCAGCATTTT.